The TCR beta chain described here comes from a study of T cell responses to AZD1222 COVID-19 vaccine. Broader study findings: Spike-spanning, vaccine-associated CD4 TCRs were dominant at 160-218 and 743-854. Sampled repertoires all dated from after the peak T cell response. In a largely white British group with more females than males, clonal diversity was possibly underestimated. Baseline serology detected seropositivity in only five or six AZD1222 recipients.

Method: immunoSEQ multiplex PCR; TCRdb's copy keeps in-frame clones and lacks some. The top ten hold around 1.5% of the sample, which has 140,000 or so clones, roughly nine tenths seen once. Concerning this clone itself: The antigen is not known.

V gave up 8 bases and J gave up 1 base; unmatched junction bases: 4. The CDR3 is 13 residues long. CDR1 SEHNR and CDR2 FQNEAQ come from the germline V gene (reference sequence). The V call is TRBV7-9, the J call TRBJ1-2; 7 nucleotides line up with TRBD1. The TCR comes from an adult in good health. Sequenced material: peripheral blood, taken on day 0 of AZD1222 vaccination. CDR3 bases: TGTGCCAGCGCAAGACAGGGTAACTATGGCTACACCTTC. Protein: CASARQGNYGYTF.